Presented here are 20 T cell receptor beta chains from one specimen sequenced in a study of PD-L1 blockade in urothelial cancer. Assay: immunoSEQ multiplex PCR; the TCRdb copy retains only in-frame clones and omits some. The data hold approximately 38,000 clones, with roughly 91% observed a single time. The source material was PBMCs, sampled around atezolizumab (anti-PD-L1) treatment. All receptors come from a man aged 55 to 70 with urothelial cancer.

V usage is TRBV9 and J usage is TRBJ2-2; D is unclear. Germline CDR1 and CDR2: SGDLS and YYNGEE. This CDR3 region has 15 residues. Trimming shortened V by 4 bases and J by 1 base, and 11 bases separated the two germline ends. The CDR3 here is CASSSGGKNTGELFF. The CDR3 DNA follows: TGTGCCAGCAGCTCAGGTGGCAAGAACACCGGGGAGCTGTTTTTT.

V gene TRBV4-2 combines with J gene TRBJ2-7; 8 bases line up with TRBD1. The CDR3 has 14 amino acids. The V segment lost 7 bases and the J segment 2 bases; nucleotides outside the gene matches: 7. Germline V gives CDR1 LGHNA, CDR2 YNFKEQ. CDR3 in amino acids: CASTSGTGAYEQYF. The CDR3 DNA reads as TGTGCCAGCACCTCCGGGACAGGAGCCTACGAGCAGTACTTC.

The DNA of the CDR3 is TGTGCCAGCAGCAACAGTCGGTTCTACTCTGGAAACACCATATATTTT. Its protein is CASSNSRFYSGNTIYF. V and J are TRBV5-5 and TRBJ1-3; D remains unclear. The V end lost 4 bases, the J end lost 0 bases, and 14 bases lay between the germline ends. In germline, CDR1 is SGHKS, CDR2 YYEKEE (reference sequence). This CDR3 is 16 amino acids long.

This clone was counted only a few times. V usage is TRBV5-1 and J usage is TRBJ1-2, with D hard to call. V shed 7 bases and J shed 8 bases, with 21 bases lying between them. From germline, CDR1 is SGHRS and CDR2 YFSETQ. CDR3 length equals 14 residues. The CDR3 loop is CASRPTQTLMGYTF. In DNA form, the CDR3 reads TGCGCCAGCCGACCTACACAGACATTAATGGGCTACACCTTC.

This clone appeared once. This chain connects TRBV27 to TRBJ2-7, with unresolved D. This CDR3 contains 13 residues. Looked up from germline, CDR1 is MNHEY and CDR2 is SMNVEV (reference sequence). The germline V and J ends were trimmed by 4 bases and 3 bases, with 10 bases remaining between them. CDR3 DNA sequence: TGTGCCAGCAGTTCCACTTTCGACTACGAGCAGTACTTC. Protein sequence: CASSSTFDYEQYF.

The chain joins TRBV6-6 to TRBJ2-1; no firm D call. Trimming took off 0 bases at V and 12 bases at J, with 9 bases between the two ends. The CDR3 sequence is 12 residues long. The germline CDR1 and CDR2 sequences are MNHNY and SVGAGI (reference sequence). The CDR3 region has the DNA TGTGCCAGCAGTTACTCGATGTACAGGCAGTTCTTC. Translation gives CASSYSMYRQFF.

This clone was detected only once. This chain uses TRBV9 with TRBJ2-1; 8 bases map to TRBD1. CDR1 SGDLS and CDR2 YYNGEE come from the germline V gene. The CDR3 length is 15 residues. Trimming at V came to 4 bases and at J to 6 bases, leaving 9 bases not matched to a gene. The CDR3 bases are TGTGCCAGCAGCTACGGACAGGGTGAGGGCAATGAGCAGTTCTTC. Amino acids: CASSYGQGEGNEQFF.

The chain employs TRBV7-9 and TRBJ2-7; 7 bases fit TRBD2. The CDR3 consists of 14 residues. The V and J ends lost 5 bases and 6 bases, in that order; junction bases with no gene match: 10. Germline loops: CDR1 SEHNR, CDR2 FQNEAQ (reference sequence). The CDR3: CASSRTGTTREQYF. DNA for the CDR3: TGTGCCAGCAGCCGGACCGGGACTACTCGCGAGCAGTACTTC.

The rearrangement uses TRBV15 and TRBJ2-5; D perhaps matches TRBD2 (5 bases). Germline V CDR1 and CDR2: LNHNV, YYDKDF (reference sequence). Trimming left V 9 bases short and J 0 bases short, with 11 bases between. CDR3 size: 13 residues. CDR3 DNA: TGTGCCACGTCCAAGGACTACCAAGAGACCCAGTACTTC. Protein sequence: CATSKDYQETQYF.

This chain's CDR3 is CASSLAGNQPQHF. The CDR3 DNA reads TGCGCCAGCAGCTTGGCCGGGAATCAGCCCCAGCATTTT. The chain recombines TRBV5-1 with TRBJ1-5; D gene unclear. This CDR3 comprises 13 residues. Germline V gene data show CDR1 as SGHRS and CDR2 as YFSETQ. V was trimmed by 0 bases and J by 4 bases, leaving 5 bases between them.

This clone was detected only a few times. The V and J genes are TRBV14 and TRBJ2-2, with D perhaps TRBD1 (6 bases). Trimming took off 5 bases at V and 5 bases at J, with 15 bases between the two ends. The CDR3 runs to 15 residues. Germline V lookup: CDR1 SGHDN, CDR2 FVKESK. CDR3 residues: CASSTTGGGTGELFF. CDR3 sequence (DNA): TGTGCCAGCAGCACGACAGGAGGTGGTACCGGGGAGCTGTTTTTT.

V is TRBV5-1 and J is TRBJ1-2, with D maybe TRBD1 (6 bases). V gave up 2 bases and J gave up 0 bases, with 11 bases separating them. Germline V gives CDR1 SGHRS, CDR2 YFSETQ. The CDR3 is 15 amino acids. CDR3 amino acids: CASSFGTMANYGYTF. The CDR3 coding sequence is TGCGCCAGCAGCTTCGGGACAATGGCTAACTATGGCTACACCTTC.

The J gene is TRBJ2-7, the V gene TRBV5-1; tentatively, D is TRBD1 (6 bases). The CDR3 is 16 residues long. V was pared by 3 bases and J by 3 bases, with 19 bases between. Germline CDR1 and CDR2: SGHRS and YFSETQ. The CDR3 DNA is TGCGCCAGCAGCTCGGACCCGGAGGACAGTCTCTACGAGCAGTACTTC. It yields the protein CASSSDPEDSLYEQYF.

The chain couples TRBV9 to TRBJ2-2; 12 bases are a match to TRBD1. Germline lookup yields CDR1 SGDLS and CDR2 YYNGEE. This CDR3 spans 16 amino acids. V dropped 4 bases and J dropped 7; count of bases not matched to a gene: 8. CDR3 in DNA: TGTGCCAGCAGCCACCGGGACAGGGGGCCTCGCGGGGAGCTGTTTTTT. Encoded protein: CASSHRDRGPRGELFF. The whole variable domain, filled in from reference TRBV9 and TRBJ2-2, reads DSGVTQTPKHLITATGQRVTLRCSPRSGDLSVYWYQQSLDQGLQFLIQYYNGEERAKGNILERFSAQQFPDLHSELNLSSLELGDSALYFCASSHRDRGPRGELFFGEGSRLTVL.

This chain links TRBV29-1 with TRBJ2-3; D remains unclear. The ends were cut back, 6 bases at V and 0 bases at J, with 13 bases in the middle. This CDR3 comprises 14 residues. Germline assignment: CDR1 SQVTM and CDR2 ANQGSEA. The CDR3 DNA is TGCAGCGTGGTGCAGGCCGGTAGCACAGATACGCAGTATTTT. Its translation: CSVVQAGSTDTQYF.

The chain links TRBV7-2 to TRBJ1-1; a possible D gene is TRBD1 (5 bases). Trimming cost V 3 bases and J 7 bases, with 15 bases left between them. The CDR3 length is 14 residues. Germline-derived CDR1 and CDR2 are SGHTA and FQGNSA. The CDR3 DNA reads as TGTGCCAGCAGCTTCAGTAGGTCGGGGGGTGAAGCTTTCTTT. It codes for CASSFSRSGGEAFF.

This sequence joins TRBV19 and TRBJ2-6, with 7 bases matching TRBD2. CDR3 length: 17 amino acids. CDR1 is LNHDA and CDR2 is SQIVND in the germline V gene (reference sequence). After removal of 6 bases from V and 1 base from J, the junction contained 9 bases not matched to a gene. The CDR3 region is CASRSGTAGSGANVLTF. The CDR3 DNA reads TGTGCCAGTAGGAGCGGGACGGCTGGTTCTGGGGCCAACGTCCTGACTTTC.

This clone was detected only once. CDR3 DNA: TGTGCCAGCAGCTGGGGGGGTGGCGACACTGAAGCTTTCTTT. It yields the protein CASSWGGGDTEAFF. This rearrangement joins TRBV5-6 to TRBJ1-1, with D maybe TRBD1 (5 bases). CDR1 and CDR2 from the germline V gene are SGHDT and YYEEEE. Trimming removed 3 bases at V and 3 bases at J, with 12 bases between. This CDR3 has 14 amino acids.

In this sample, this clone turned up a few times. This sequence joins TRBV5-1 and TRBJ1-1; TRBD1 aligns across 7 bases. This CDR3 comprises 16 residues. Germline CDR1 SGHRS, CDR2 YFSETQ. V shed 4 bases, J shed 1 base, and the junction held 10 bases outside the gene matches. This CDR3 is CASSATTGTKNTEAFF. The CDR3 DNA reads TGCGCCAGCAGCGCCACGACAGGGACAAAGAACACTGAAGCTTTCTTT.

The V and J genes are TRBV7-3 and TRBJ1-2; 8 bases match TRBD1. The V gene's germline CDR1 is SGHTA and CDR2 FQGTGA. This CDR3 contains 13 residues. V lost 5 bases to trimming and J lost 3 bases; unmatched junction nucleotides: 2. For the CDR3, the DNA is TGTGCCAGCAGCCCACAGGGGGACTATGGCTACACCTTC. Translated, it gives CASSPQGDYGYTF.